These 8 T cell receptor beta chains were sequenced from one sample in a study of blood T cell repertoires in COVID-19. Generated by immunoSEQ multiplex PCR, the TCRdb table keeps only in-frame clones and is missing some. The sample contains around 31,000 clones, more than 80% of which appear only once. Sequencing used peripheral blood. All receptors come from a man older than 75 with acute or convalescent COVID-19.

This rearrangement joins TRBV5-1 to TRBJ2-1; TRBD1 matches at 7 bases. The V gene end was trimmed by 3 bases and the J gene end by 4 bases; junction bases not matched to a gene: 10. The CDR3 is made up of 16 amino acids. Germline V gives CDR1 SGHRS, CDR2 YFSETQ. The DNA for the CDR3 is TGCGCCAGCAGCTCCGCGACAGGGAACGCGTACAATGAGCAGTTCTTC. This translates into CASSSATGNAYNEQFF.

V is TRBV5-1 and J is TRBJ1-3; D possibly corresponds to TRBD1 (6 bases). The germline V gene encodes CDR1 SGHRS and CDR2 YFSETQ. Trimming shortened V by 7 bases and J by 4 bases, and 9 bases separated the two germline ends. There are 12 residues in the CDR3. The CDR3 region has the DNA TGCGCCAGCGGGGGCCAGGGAAACACCATATATTTT. Translating gives CASGGQGNTIYF.

This chain connects TRBV27 to TRBJ1-1; no firm D call. The CDR3 runs to 14 residues. From germline, CDR1 is MNHEY and CDR2 SMNVEV (reference sequence). With 5 bases removed from V and 4 bases from J, the gap between germline ends came to 14 bases. The CDR3 spells CASSPPGPGTEAFF. For the CDR3, the DNA is TGTGCCAGCAGTCCTCCCGGTCCGGGCACTGAAGCTTTCTTT.

The J gene is TRBJ1-6, the V gene TRBV10-3, with D hard to call. This CDR3 is built from 13 residues. CDR1 and CDR2 (germline): ENHRY, SYGVKD. The germline V and J ends were trimmed by 7 bases and 5 bases, with 9 bases remaining between them. The CDR3 bases are TGTGCCATCACACCGGGAGATAATTCACCCCTCCACTTT. It translates to CAITPGDNSPLHF.

This rearrangement joins TRBV5-1 to TRBJ2-3; weak D call: TRBD1 (5 bases). The CDR3 spans 15 residues. V was clipped by 4 bases and J by 2 bases, with 14 bases between them. Per germline, CDR1 SGHRS and CDR2 YFSETQ. CDR3 protein: CASSLEGGHTDTQYF. The CDR3 DNA reads as TGCGCCAGCAGCCTGGAAGGTGGACACACAGATACGCAGTATTTT.

This sequence joins TRBV5-1 and TRBJ2-2; TRBD2 is a possible D gene (5 bases). CDR3 length: 15 residues. Germline CDR1 SGHRS, CDR2 YFSETQ. The V gene lost 4 bases and the J gene lost 3 bases, with 13 bases spanning the gap. The CDR3 sequence: CASSLSGGYTGELFF. The CDR3 nucleotides read TGCGCCAGCAGCCTAAGCGGTGGTTACACCGGGGAGCTGTTTTTT. The full variable domain, rest sourced from reference TRBV5-1 and TRBJ2-2, is KAGVTQTPRYLIKTRGQQVTLSCSPISGHRSVSWYQQTPGQGLQFLFEYFSETQRNKGNFPGRFSGRQFSNSRSEMNVSTLELGDSALYLCASSLSGGYTGELFFGEGSRLTVL.

V is TRBV2 and J is TRBJ1-1, with TRBD1 matching over 7 bases. The CDR3 has 13 residues. V shed 7 bases and J 5 bases; nucleotides not matched to a gene: 7. Germline V gene sequence: CDR1 SNHLY, CDR2 FYNNEI. In nucleotides, the CDR3 is TGTGCCAGCATTCGTGACAGGGATACTGAAGCTTTCTTT. It specifies CASIRDRDTEAFF.

The DNA of the CDR3 is TGCAGTGCTGTTACAGGGTACTCAGCTTTCTTT. It encodes CSAVTGYSAFF. The rearrangement links TRBV20-1 to TRBJ1-1; a weak D match, TRBD1 (6 bases). Germline CDR1 is DFQATT and CDR2 is SNEGSKA (reference sequence). V shed 5 bases and J shed 10 bases, with 14 bases lying between them. The CDR3 has 11 residues.